The sequence of this T cell receptor beta chain was determined in a study of blood T cell repertoires in COVID-19. This CDR3 is 13 amino acids long. Germline assignment: CDR1 SGHRS and CDR2 YFSETQ. V was clipped by 0 bases and J by 7 bases, with 10 bases between them. Data came from immunoSEQ multiplex PCR; TCRdb stores just in-frame clones and leaves some out. The sample carries 250,000 to 350,000 clones, 70% to 90% recorded once. Sample: PBMCs or T cells enriched from blood (not recorded which). The V and J genes are TRBV5-1 and TRBJ1-2; possibly TRBD1 for D (5 bases). The receptor was isolated from a woman aged 25-40 years who had recovered from COVID-19. The chain's CDR3 is CASSLAGSFGYTF. As DNA, the CDR3 is TGCGCCAGCAGCTTGGCAGGGTCTTTTGGCTACACCTTC. The full variable domain, in which reference TRBV5-1 and TRBJ1-2 provide the parts outside the CDR3, is KAGVTQTPRYLIKTRGQQVTLSCSPISGHRSVSWYQQTPGQGLQFLFEYFSETQRNKGNFPGRFSGRQFSNSRSEMNVSTLELGDSALYLCASSLAGSFGYTFGSGTRLTVV.